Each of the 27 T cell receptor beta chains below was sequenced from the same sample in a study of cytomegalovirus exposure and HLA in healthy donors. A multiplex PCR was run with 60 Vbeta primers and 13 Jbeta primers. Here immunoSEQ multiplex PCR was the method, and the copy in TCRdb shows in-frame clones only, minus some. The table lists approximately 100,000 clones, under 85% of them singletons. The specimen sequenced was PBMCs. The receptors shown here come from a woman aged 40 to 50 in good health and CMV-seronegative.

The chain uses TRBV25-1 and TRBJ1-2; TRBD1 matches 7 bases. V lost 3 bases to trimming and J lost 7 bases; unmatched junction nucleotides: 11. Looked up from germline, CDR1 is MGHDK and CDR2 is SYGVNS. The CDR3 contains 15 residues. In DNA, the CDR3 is TGTGCCAGCAGTGATGGCAGGGGGTCGGTATCTGGCTACACCTTC. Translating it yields CASSDGRGSVSGYTF.

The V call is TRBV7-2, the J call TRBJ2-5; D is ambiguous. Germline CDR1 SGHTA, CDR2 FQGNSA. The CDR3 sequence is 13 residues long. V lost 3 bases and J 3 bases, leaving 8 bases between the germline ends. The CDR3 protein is CASSFAPKETQYF. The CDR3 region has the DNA TGTGCCAGCAGCTTTGCCCCTAAAGAGACCCAGTACTTC.

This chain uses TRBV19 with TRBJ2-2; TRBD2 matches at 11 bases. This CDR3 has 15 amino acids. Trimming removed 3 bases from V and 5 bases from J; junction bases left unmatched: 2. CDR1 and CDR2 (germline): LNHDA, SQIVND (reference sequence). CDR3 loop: CASSIRLAGTGELFF. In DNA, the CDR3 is TGTGCCAGTAGTATTCGACTAGCGGGAACCGGGGAGCTGTTTTTT.

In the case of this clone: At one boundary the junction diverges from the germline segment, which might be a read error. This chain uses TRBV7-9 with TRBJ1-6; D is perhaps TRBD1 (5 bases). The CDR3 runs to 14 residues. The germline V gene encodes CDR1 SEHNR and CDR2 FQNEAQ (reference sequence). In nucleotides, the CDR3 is TGTTCCAGCAGCTCCCAGGGTATTAGTTCACCCCTCCACTTT. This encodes CSSSSQGISSPLHF.

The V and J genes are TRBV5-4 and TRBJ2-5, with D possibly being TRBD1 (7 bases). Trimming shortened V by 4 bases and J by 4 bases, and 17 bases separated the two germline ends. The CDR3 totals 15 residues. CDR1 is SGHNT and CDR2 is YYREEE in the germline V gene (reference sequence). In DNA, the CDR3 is TGTGCCAGCAGCCCCAGGGGGGACACTCGAGAGACCCAGTACTTC. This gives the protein CASSPRGDTRETQYF.

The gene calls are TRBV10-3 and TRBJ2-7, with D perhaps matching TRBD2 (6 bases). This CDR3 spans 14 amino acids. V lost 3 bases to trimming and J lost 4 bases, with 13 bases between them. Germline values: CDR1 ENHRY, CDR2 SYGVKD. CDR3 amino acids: CAISDGSGRYEQYF. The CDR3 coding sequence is TGTGCCATCAGTGACGGGAGTGGCAGGTACGAGCAGTACTTC.

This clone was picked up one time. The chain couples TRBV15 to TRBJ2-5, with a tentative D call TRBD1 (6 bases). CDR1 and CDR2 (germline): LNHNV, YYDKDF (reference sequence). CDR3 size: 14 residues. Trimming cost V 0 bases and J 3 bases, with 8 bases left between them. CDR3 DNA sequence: TGTGCCACCAGCAGAGAAGGGGGAGAAGAGACCCAGTACTTC. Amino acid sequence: CATSREGGEETQYF.

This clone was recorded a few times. The CDR3 region is CASIIEEAFF. The CDR3 region has the DNA TGTGCCAGCATAATAGAGGAAGCTTTCTTT. V usage is TRBV7-3 and J usage is TRBJ1-1; D is unresolved. Trimming removed 7 bases at V and 8 bases at J, with 8 bases between. Germline CDR1 and CDR2: SGHTA and FQGTGA. The CDR3 sequence is 10 residues long.

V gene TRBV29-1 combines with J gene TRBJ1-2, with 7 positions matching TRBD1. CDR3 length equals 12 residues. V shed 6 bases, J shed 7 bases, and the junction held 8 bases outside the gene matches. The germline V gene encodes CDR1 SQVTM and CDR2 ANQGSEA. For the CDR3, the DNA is TGCAGCGTCTCAACAGGGGTCGCTGGCTACACCTTC. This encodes CSVSTGVAGYTF.

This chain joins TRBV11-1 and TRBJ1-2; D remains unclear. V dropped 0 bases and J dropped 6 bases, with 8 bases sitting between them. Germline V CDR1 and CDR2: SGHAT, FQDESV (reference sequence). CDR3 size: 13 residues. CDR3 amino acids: CASSLALGDGYTF. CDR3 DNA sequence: TGTGCCAGCAGCTTAGCGCTCGGGGATGGCTACACCTTC. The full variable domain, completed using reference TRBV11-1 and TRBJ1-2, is EAEVAQSPRYKITEKSQAVAFWCDPISGHATLYWYRQILGQGPELLVQFQDESVVDDSQLPKDRFSAERLKGVDSTLKIQPAELGDSAMYLCASSLALGDGYTFGSGTRLTVV.

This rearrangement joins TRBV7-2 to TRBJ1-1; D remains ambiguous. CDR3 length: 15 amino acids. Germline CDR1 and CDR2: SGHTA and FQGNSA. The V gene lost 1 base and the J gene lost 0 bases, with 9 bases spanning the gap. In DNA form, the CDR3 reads TGTGCCAGCAGCTTAGGGGCGGGGTTGAACACTGAAGCTTTCTTT. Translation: CASSLGAGLNTEAFF.

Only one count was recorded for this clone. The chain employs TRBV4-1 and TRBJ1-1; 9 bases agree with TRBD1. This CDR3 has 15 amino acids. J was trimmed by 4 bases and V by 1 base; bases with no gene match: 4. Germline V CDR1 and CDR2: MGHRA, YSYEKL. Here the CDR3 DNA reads TGCGCCAGCAGCCAAGCAGGACAGGGGACCACTGAAGCTTTCTTT. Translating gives CASSQAGQGTTEAFF.

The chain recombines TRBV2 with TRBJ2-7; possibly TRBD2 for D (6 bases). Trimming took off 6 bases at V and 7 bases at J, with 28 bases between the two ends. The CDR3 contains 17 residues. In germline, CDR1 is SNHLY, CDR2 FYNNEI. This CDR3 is CASRQTERRASYEEQYF. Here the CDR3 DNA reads TGTGCCAGCAGACAAACGGAGAGGAGGGCCTCGTACGAGGAGCAGTACTTC.

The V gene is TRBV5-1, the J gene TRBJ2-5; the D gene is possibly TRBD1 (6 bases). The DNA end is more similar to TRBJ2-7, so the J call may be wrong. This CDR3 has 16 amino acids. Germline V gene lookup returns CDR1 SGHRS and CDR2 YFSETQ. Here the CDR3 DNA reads TGCGCCAGCAGAAGGGGGACGATTTCGGAAGCCTACGAGCAGTACTTC. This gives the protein CASRRGTISEAYEQYF.

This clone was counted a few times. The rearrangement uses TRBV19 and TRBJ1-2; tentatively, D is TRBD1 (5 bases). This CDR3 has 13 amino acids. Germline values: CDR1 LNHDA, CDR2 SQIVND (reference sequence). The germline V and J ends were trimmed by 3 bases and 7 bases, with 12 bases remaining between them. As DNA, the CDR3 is TGTGCCAGTAGTATGGCCCGGGGACTTGGCTACACCTTC. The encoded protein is CASSMARGLGYTF.

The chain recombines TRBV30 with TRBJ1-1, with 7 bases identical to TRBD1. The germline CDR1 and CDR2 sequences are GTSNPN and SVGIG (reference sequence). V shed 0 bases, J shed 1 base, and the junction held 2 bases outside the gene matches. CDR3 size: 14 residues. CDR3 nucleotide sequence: TGTGCCTGGAGTGTTGGGACAGCGAACACTGAAGCTTTCTTT. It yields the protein CAWSVGTANTEAFF.

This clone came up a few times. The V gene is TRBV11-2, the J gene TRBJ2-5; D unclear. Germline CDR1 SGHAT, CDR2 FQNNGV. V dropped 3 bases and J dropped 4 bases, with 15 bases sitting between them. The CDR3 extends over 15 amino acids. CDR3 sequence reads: CASSLASSFRETQYF. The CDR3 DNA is TGTGCCAGCAGCTTGGCGTCTAGTTTCCGAGAGACCCAGTACTTC.

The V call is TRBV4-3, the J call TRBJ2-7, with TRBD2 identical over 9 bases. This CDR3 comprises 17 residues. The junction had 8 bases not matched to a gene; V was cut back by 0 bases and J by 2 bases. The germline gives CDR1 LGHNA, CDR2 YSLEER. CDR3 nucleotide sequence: TGCGCCAGCAGCCAAGATTTGGCTAGCGGGGCAACCTACGAGCAGTACTTC. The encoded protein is CASSQDLASGATYEQYF.

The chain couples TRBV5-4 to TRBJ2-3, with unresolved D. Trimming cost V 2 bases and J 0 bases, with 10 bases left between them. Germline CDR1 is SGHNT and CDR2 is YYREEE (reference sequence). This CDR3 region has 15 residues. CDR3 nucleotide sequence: TGTGCCAGCAGCTTTTGGGCTACTAGCACAGATACGCAGTATTTT. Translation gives CASSFWATSTDTQYF.

The chain's CDR3 is CASSLAGLNEKLFF. As DNA, the CDR3 is TGTGCCAGCAGTTTAGCGGGGCTAAATGAAAAACTGTTTTTT. V usage is TRBV28 and J usage is TRBJ1-4; D is possibly TRBD1 (5 bases). Germline CDR1 reads MDHEN; CDR2 reads SYDVKM. The CDR3 is 14 residues long. Trimming removed 2 bases at V and 5 bases at J, with 9 bases between.

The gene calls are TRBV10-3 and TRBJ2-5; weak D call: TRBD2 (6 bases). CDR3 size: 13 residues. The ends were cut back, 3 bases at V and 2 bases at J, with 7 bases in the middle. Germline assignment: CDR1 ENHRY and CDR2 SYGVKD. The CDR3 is CAISDRGQETQYF. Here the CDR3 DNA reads TGTGCCATCAGTGATCGGGGGCAAGAGACCCAGTACTTC.

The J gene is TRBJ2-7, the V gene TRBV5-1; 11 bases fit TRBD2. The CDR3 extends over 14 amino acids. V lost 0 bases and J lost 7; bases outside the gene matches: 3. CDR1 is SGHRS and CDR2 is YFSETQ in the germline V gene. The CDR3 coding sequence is TGCGCCAGCAGCTTGGCACTAGCGGGAGAAGAGCAGTACTTC. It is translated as CASSLALAGEEQYF.

CDR3 sequence reads: CASSSGTSGGTDTQYF. The DNA for the CDR3 is TGTGCCAGTAGTAGCGGGACTAGCGGGGGGACAGATACGCAGTATTTT. This sequence joins TRBV19 and TRBJ2-3, with 15 positions matching TRBD2. From germline, CDR1 is LNHDA and CDR2 SQIVND (reference sequence). This CDR3 is 16 amino acids long. J gave up 3 bases and V 4 bases, and 2 bases lay outside the gene matches.

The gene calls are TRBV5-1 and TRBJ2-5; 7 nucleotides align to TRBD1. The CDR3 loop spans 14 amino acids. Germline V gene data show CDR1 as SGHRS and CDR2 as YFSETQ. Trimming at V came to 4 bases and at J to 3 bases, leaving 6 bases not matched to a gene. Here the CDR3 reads CASSGTGVEETQYF. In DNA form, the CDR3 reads TGCGCCAGCAGCGGAACAGGGGTTGAAGAGACCCAGTACTTC.

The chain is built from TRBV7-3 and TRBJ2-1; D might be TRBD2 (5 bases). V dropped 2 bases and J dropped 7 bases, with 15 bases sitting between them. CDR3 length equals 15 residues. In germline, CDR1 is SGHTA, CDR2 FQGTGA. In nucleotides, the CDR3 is TGTGCCAGCAGCTTATCGCTGGGATCGGGGAATGAGCAGTTCTTC. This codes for CASSLSLGSGNEQFF.

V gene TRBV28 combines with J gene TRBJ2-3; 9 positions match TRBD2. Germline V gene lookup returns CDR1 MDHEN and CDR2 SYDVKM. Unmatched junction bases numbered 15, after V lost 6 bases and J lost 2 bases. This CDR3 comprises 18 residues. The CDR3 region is CASSTSTSGLNPTDTQYF. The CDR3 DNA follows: TGTGCCAGCAGCACTTCTACTAGCGGGTTAAACCCCACAGATACGCAGTATTTT.

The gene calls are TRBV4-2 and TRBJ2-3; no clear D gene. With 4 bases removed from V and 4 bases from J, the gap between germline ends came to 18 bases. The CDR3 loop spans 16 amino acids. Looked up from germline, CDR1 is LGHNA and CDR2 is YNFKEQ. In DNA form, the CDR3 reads TGTGCCAGCAGCCGCGCATCTCGTATATTGTCAGATACGCAGTATTTT. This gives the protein CASSRASRILSDTQYF.